The 14 T cell receptor beta chains presented below share a single source sample, sequenced in a study of blood T cell repertoires in COVID-19. Measured with immunoSEQ multiplex PCR; TCRdb has only the in-frame clones, and not every one. The sample comprises roughly 31,000 clones, 80% to 90% of which are singletons, and 10% rests with the top ten. The specimen was peripheral blood. These TCRs come from a man in his sixties with acute or convalescent COVID-19.

J is TRBJ2-1 and V is TRBV19, with D maybe TRBD2 (6 bases). V was cut by 4 bases and J by 0 bases, with 13 bases left in between. This CDR3 is 16 amino acids long. Germline CDR1 and CDR2: LNHDA and SQIVND (reference sequence). CDR3 coding DNA: TGTGCCAGTAGTACCTTAGCGGTCCCCTCCTACAATGAGCAGTTCTTC. Protein: CASSTLAVPSYNEQFF. Full variable domain (rest looked up from reference TRBV19 and TRBJ2-1): DGGITQSPKYLFRKEGQNVTLSCEQNLNHDAMYWYRQDPGQGLRLIYYSQIVNDFQKGDIAEGYSVSREKKESFPLTVTSAQKNPTAFYLCASSTLAVPSYNEQFFGPGTRLTVL.

The chain couples TRBV3-1 (or the pseudogene TRBV3-2) to TRBJ1-1; D gene ambiguous. CDR1 and CDR2 (germline): LGHDT, YNNKEL (reference sequence). The CDR3 contains 15 residues. V was pared by 0 bases and J by 1 base, with 9 bases between. CDR3 residues: CASSQEYSRNTEAFF. The CDR3, as DNA: TGTGCCAGCAGCCAAGAATACAGCCGGAACACTGAAGCTTTCTTT.

V usage is TRBV3-1 (or the pseudogene TRBV3-2) and J usage is TRBJ1-1; D unclear. Germline V gene data show CDR1 as LGHDT and CDR2 as YNNKEL (reference sequence). Trimming stripped 9 bases from V and 5 bases from J, with 10 bases between. The CDR3 covers 11 residues. CDR3 coding DNA: TGTGCCAGTTCGGGAGGGACTGAAGCTTTCTTT. Residues: CASSGGTEAFF.

The CDR3 sequence is CASSSWTGGSIYGYTF. The CDR3 DNA reads TGTGCCAGCAGTTCCTGGACAGGGGGCTCTATCTATGGCTACACCTTC. The chain is built from TRBV6-5 and TRBJ1-2, with 11 bases fitting TRBD1. The CDR3 is 16 amino acids. Germline-derived CDR1 and CDR2 are MNHEY and SVGAGI. After removal of 4 bases from V and 4 bases from J, the junction contained 8 bases not matched to a gene.

This clone has more than one count but fewer than ten. CDR3 coding DNA: TGTGCCAGCAGCTTCAGGGGGGCGAACACCGGGGAGCTGTTTTTT. Its translation: CASSFRGANTGELFF. The chain carries TRBV7-2 and TRBJ2-2; maybe TRBD1 (7 bases). CDR1 is SGHTA and CDR2 is FQGNSA in the germline V gene. The CDR3 is made up of 15 amino acids. Trimming took 3 bases from V and 0 from J, leaving 8 bases between them.

The rearrangement uses TRBV4-2 and TRBJ2-2; D might be TRBD2 (5 bases). This CDR3 comprises 16 residues. V dropped 2 bases and J dropped 0 bases, with 10 bases sitting between them. Germline lookup yields CDR1 LGHNA and CDR2 YNFKEQ. The chain's CDR3 is CASSQFGVPNTGELFF. The CDR3 DNA follows: TGTGCCAGCAGCCAATTCGGGGTACCGAACACCGGGGAGCTGTTTTTT.

This chain's CDR3 is CAWSVIAGGHEQYF. The CDR3 bases are TGTGCCTGGAGTGTGATAGCGGGAGGGCATGAGCAGTACTTC. J is TRBJ2-7 and V is TRBV30; 11 bases line up with TRBD2. This CDR3 is 14 amino acids long. With 0 bases clipped from V and 7 bases from J, the junction kept 5 bases outside the gene matches. The V gene's germline CDR1 is GTSNPN and CDR2 SVGIG (reference sequence).

This chain connects TRBV5-8 to TRBJ2-3; D is undetermined. Looked up from germline, CDR1 is SGHTS and CDR2 is YDEGEE. The V gene lost 4 bases and the J gene lost 2 bases, with 17 bases spanning the gap. The length of the CDR3 is 16 residues. DNA of the CDR3: TGTGCCAGCAGCCCTAGACGCGAGTTCCTCACAGATACGCAGTATTTT. Protein: CASSPRREFLTDTQYF.

V and J are TRBV11-2 and TRBJ2-7, with 10 bases lining up with TRBD1. The V gene end was trimmed by 6 bases and the J gene end by 1 base; junction bases not matched to a gene: 12. CDR3 length: 17 residues. Germline V gene data show CDR1 as SGHAT and CDR2 as FQNNGV. The CDR3 here is CASRRPGRQGASYEQYF. The CDR3 coding sequence is TGTGCCAGCAGGCGACCCGGTCGACAGGGGGCTTCCTACGAGCAGTACTTC.

The chain is built from TRBV19 and TRBJ2-3; unclear D gene. The germline gives CDR1 LNHDA, CDR2 SQIVND (reference sequence). CDR3 length equals 12 residues. V lost 4 bases and J 6 bases, leaving 8 bases between the germline ends. The DNA of the CDR3 is TGTGCCAGTAGTAGGCCGAGGGATACGCAGTATTTT. The encoded protein is CASSRPRDTQYF.

The chain recombines TRBV20-1 with TRBJ1-2; 9 bases align to TRBD1. With 3 bases clipped from V and 2 bases from J, the junction kept 13 bases outside the gene matches. The CDR3 totals 17 residues. Looked up from germline, CDR1 is DFQATT and CDR2 is SNEGSKA (reference sequence). The CDR3 spells CSASLPPRTGANYGYTF. The CDR3 DNA follows: TGCAGTGCTAGTCTCCCCCCGAGGACAGGGGCCAACTATGGCTACACCTTC.

In DNA, the CDR3 is TGTGCCAGCAGCCAGGGACTAGCGGGAGCCAGGAACACCGGGGAGCTGTTTTTT. Translating gives CASSQGLAGARNTGELFF. V gene TRBV5-5 combines with J gene TRBJ2-2; the match to TRBD2 covers 14 bases. This CDR3 has 18 residues. The J segment lost 1 base and the V segment lost 4 bases, leaving 6 bases of the junction unmatched. The germline CDR1 and CDR2 sequences are SGHKS and YYEKEE (reference sequence).

The J gene is TRBJ1-1, the V gene TRBV7-2; no clear D gene. The germline gives CDR1 SGHTA, CDR2 FQGNSA. V shed 5 bases and J shed 5 bases, with 9 bases lying between them. The CDR3 is 12 amino acids. CDR3 loop: CASSLPGTEAFF. CDR3 DNA: TGTGCCAGCAGCCTCCCGGGGACTGAAGCTTTCTTT.

The V gene is TRBV24-1, the J gene TRBJ2-6; TRBD1 might be the D (5 bases). Trimming removed 3 bases from V and 4 bases from J, with 15 bases in between. Germline values: CDR1 KGHDR, CDR2 SFDVKD. This CDR3 comprises 17 residues. CDR3 residues: CATSDGQGTPGANVLTF. CDR3 DNA sequence: TGTGCCACCAGTGATGGGCAGGGCACCCCCGGGGCCAACGTCCTGACTTTC.